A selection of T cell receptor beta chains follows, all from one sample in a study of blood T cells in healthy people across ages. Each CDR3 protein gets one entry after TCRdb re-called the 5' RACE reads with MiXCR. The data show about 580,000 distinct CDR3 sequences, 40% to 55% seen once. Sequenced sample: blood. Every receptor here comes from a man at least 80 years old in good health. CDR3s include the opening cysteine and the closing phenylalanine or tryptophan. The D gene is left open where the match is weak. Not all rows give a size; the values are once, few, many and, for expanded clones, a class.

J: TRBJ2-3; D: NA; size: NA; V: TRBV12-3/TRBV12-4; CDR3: CASSLAAADTDTQYF; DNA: TGTGCCAGCAGTTTAGCGGCCGCCGATACAGATACGCAGTATTTT
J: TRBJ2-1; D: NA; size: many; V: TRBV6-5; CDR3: CASRSPASRKFF; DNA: TGTGCCAGCAGGTCCCCAGCTAGTCGGAAGTTCTTC
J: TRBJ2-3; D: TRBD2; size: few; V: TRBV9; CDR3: CASSAAGDGTDTQYF; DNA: TGTGCCAGCAGCGCAGCGGGAGACGGGACAGATACGCAGTATTTT
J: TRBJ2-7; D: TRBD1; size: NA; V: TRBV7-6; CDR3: CASSGRTGGTYEQYF; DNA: TGTGCCAGCAGCGGACGGACAGGGGGCACGTACGAGCAGTACTTC
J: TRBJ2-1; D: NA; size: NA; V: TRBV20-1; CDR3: CSASGGLNEQFF; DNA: TGCAGTGCTAGTGGGGGGCTCAATGAGCAGTTCTTC
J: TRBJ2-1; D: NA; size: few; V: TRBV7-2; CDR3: CASSLAGGPQNEQFF; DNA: TGTGCCAGCAGCTTAGCGGGAGGTCCTCAAAATGAGCAGTTCTTC
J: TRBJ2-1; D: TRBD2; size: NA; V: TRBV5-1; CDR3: CASSSTSGVNNEQFF; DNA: TGCGCCAGCAGCTCAACTAGCGGAGTCAACAATGAGCAGTTCTTC
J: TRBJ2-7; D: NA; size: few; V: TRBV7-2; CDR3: CASSLNAGGYEQYF; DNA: TGTGCCAGCAGCCTAAACGCGGGCGGCTACGAGCAGTACTTC
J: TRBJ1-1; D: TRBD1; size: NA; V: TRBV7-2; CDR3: CASSPRGTVIAEAFF; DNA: TGTGCCAGCAGCCCAAGAGGGACAGTCATTGCTGAAGCTTTCTTT
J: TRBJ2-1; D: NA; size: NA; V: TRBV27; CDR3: CATGKVNLNEQFF; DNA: TGTGCCACCGGAAAGGTGAATCTCAATGAGCAGTTCTTC
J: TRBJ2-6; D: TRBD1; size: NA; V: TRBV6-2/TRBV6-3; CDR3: CASSRMDRSSSGANVLTF; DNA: TGTGCCAGCAGTCGCATGGACAGGAGTAGCTCTGGGGCCAACGTCCTGACTTTC
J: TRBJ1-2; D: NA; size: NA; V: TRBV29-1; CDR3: CSGGYDYGYTF; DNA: TGCAGCGGGGGGTACGATTATGGCTACACCTTC
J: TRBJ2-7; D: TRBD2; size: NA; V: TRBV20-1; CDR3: CSAQVAGGPFSYEQYF; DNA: TGCAGTGCCCAAGTTGCGGGAGGGCCCTTCTCCTACGAGCAGTACTTC
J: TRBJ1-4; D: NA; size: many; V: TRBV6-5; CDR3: CASSSGGSNEKLFF; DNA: TGTGCCAGCAGTTCGGGGGGGTCTAATGAAAAACTGTTTTTT
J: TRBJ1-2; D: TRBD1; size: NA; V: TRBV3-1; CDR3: CASSQGTGGLKFAYTF; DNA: TGTGCCAGCAGCCAAGGAACAGGGGGGCTAAAGTTTGCCTACACCTTC
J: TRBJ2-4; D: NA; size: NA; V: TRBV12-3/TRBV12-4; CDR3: CASSQTGGPAKNIQYF; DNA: TGTGCCAGCAGTCAAACGGGTGGGCCAGCCAAAAACATTCAGTACTTC
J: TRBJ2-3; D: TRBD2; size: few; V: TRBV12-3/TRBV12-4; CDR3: CASSFTSGGTDTQYF; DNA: TGTGCCAGCAGTTTTACTAGCGGGGGGACAGATACGCAGTATTTT
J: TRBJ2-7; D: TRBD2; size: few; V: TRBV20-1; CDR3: CSAIQGTSGSLGEQYF; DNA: TGCAGTGCTATACAGGGGACTAGCGGGAGTCTAGGGGAGCAGTACTTC
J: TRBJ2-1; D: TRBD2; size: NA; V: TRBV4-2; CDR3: CASSQQGLAGVYEQFF; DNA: TGTGCCAGCAGCCAACAGGGACTAGCGGGGGTATATGAGCAGTTCTTC
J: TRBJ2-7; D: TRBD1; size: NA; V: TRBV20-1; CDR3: CSARTGTGPYEQYF; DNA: TGCAGTGCTAGAACCGGGACAGGGCCTTACGAGCAGTACTTC
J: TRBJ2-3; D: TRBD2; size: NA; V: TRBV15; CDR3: CATSRDLAGGTDTQYF; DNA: TGTGCCACCAGCAGAGATCTAGCGGGGGGCACAGATACGCAGTATTTT